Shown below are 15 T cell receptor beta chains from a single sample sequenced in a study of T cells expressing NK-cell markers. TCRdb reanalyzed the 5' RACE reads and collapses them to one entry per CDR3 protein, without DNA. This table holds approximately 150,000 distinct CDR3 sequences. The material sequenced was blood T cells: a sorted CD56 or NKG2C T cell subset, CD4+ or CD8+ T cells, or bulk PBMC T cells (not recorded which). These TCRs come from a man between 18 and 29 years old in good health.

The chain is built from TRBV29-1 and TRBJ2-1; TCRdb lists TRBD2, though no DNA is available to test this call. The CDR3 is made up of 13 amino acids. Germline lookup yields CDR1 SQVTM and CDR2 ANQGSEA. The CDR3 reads CSVDLAGVNEQFF.

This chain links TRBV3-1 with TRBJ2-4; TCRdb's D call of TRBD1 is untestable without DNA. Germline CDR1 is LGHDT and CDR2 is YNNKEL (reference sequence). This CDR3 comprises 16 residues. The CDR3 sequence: CASSQETGGAKNIQYF.

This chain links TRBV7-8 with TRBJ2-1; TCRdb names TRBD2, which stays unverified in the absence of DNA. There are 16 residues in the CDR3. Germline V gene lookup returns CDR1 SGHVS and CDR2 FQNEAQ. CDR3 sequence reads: CASSLSTSGTYNEQFF.

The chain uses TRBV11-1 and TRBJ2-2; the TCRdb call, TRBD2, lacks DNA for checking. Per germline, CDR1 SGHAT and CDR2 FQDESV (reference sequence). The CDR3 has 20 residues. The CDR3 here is CASSSNRVTVKYRSTGELFF.

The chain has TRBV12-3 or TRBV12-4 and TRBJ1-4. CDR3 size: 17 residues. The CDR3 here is CASSFSAGFSTNEKLFF.

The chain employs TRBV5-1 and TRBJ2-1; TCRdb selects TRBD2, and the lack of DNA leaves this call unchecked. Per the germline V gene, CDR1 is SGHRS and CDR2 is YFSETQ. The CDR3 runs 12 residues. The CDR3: CASSLGGSEQFF.

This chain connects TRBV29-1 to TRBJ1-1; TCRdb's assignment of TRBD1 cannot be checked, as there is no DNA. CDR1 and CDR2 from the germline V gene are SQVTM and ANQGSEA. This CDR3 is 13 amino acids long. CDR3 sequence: CSVSGEGGSEAFF.

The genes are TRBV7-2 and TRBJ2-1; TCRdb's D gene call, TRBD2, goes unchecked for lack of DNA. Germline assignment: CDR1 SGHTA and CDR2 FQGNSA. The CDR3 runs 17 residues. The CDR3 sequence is CASSLVPRGPLNNEQFF.

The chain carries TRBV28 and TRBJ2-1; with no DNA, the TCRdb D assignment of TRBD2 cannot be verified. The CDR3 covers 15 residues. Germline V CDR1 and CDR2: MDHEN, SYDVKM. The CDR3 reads CASSLLAGGGNEQFF.

The CDR3 here is CASSQGGTSAFF. The V gene is TRBV4-1, the J gene TRBJ1-1; TCRdb's D call of TRBD1 is untestable without DNA. The CDR3 has 12 amino acids. Looked up from germline, CDR1 is MGHRA and CDR2 is YSYEKL.

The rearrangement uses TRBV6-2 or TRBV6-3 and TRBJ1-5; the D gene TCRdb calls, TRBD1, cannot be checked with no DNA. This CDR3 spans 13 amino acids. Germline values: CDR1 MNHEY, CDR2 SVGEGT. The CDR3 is CASRTGNNQPQHF.

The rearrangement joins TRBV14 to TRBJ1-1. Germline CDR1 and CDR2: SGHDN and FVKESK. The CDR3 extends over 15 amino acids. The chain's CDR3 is CASSQVRTSNTEAFF.

This CDR3 is CAWSFQGGSEQYF. The gene calls are TRBV30 and TRBJ2-7; the D gene TCRdb calls, TRBD1, cannot be checked with no DNA. The germline V gene encodes CDR1 GTSNPN and CDR2 SVGIG (reference sequence). The CDR3 totals 13 residues. Full variable domain (outside the CDR3, taken from reference TRBV30 and TRBJ2-7): SQTIHQWPATLVQPVGSPLSLECTVEGTSNPNLYWYRQAAGRGLQLLFYSVGIGQISSEVPQNLSASRPQDRQFILSSKKLLLSDSGFYLCAWSFQGGSEQYFGPGTRLTVT.

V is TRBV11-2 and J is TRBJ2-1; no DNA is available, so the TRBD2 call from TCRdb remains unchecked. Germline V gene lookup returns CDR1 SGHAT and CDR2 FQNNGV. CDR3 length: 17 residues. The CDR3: CASSSEVAGGYYNEQFF.

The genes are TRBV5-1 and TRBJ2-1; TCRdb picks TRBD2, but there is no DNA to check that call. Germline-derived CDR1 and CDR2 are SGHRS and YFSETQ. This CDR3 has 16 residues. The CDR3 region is CASSLEGPSGYNEQFF.